This T cell receptor (beta chain) was obtained from a study of tissue T cells after allogeneic stem cell transplantation. Time point here: mouse harvest day 7 after allogeneic transplant. Each mouse received 10^7 T-cell-depleted marrow cells plus 10^6 splenic CD5+ T cells by tail vein. J lost 4 bases, V lost 2 bases, and 1 base had no gene match. The CDR3 length is 13 residues. Germline V gives CDR1 SGHSA, CDR2 FRNQAP. This clone was detected a few times. Gene names refer to mouse genes. The DNA ends 1 residue before the CDR3 does, and the rest of the CDR3 is filled in from the germline J gene. Method: immunoSEQ multiplex PCR; TCRdb's copy keeps in-frame clones and lacks some. The sample includes about 4,200 clones, roughly half of them seen just once.

Sequencing was done on a sample of lymph node tissue. The chain carries TRBV16 and TRBJ2-7; 8 positions match TRBD2. This receptor was obtained from a female BALB/c mouse given C57BL/6 T cells with graft-versus-host disease after an allogeneic hematopoietic cell transplant. CDR3 bases read: TGTGCAAGCAGCTTATTGGGGGGGTATGAACAGTAC. As protein: CASSLLGGYEQY. The whole CDR3 protein reads CASSLLGGYEQYF.